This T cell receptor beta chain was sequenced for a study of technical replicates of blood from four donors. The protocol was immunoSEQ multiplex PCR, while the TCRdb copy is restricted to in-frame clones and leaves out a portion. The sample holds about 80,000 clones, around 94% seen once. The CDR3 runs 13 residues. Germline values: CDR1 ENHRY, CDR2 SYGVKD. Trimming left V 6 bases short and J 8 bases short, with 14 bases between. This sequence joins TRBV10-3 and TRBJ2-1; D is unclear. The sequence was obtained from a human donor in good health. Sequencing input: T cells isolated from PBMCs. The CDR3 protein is CAIRIRRGDEQFF. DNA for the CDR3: TGTGCCATCAGGATAAGACGCGGCGATGAGCAGTTCTTC.